This entry is about one T cell receptor (beta chain). The antigen is undetermined. These data are taken from a study of blood T cells in healthy people across ages. Study results and limitations: Higher diversity and more naive CD4+ cells were features of long-lived donors, compared to aged donors.

This CDR3 has 13 residues. CDR1 is MGHDK, CDR2 SYGVNS, per germline. Peripheral blood was drawn, around 9.4 milliliters per donor. It was with a sample-barcoded 5' primer and a J-beta primer mix that a second PCR of roughly 7 to 12 cycles was run. TCRdb reprocessed the 5' RACE reads with MiXCR, giving one entry per CDR3 protein. The repertoire holds approximately 1,000,000 distinct CDR3 sequences, with roughly 45% as singletons. Material for sequencing was blood. The rearrangement links TRBV25-1 to TRBJ2-7, with D possibly matching TRBD1 (6 bases). The J call is doubtful: the DNA matches TRBJ2-5 better. This sequence originates from a woman in her fifties or sixties in good health. CDR3: CASSETGRETQYF. CDR3 bases: TGTGCCAGCAGTGAAACAGGGAGAGAGACCCAGTACTTC.